This T cell receptor beta chain was recovered during a study of graft-versus-host responses after intestinal transplantation. Generated by immunoSEQ multiplex PCR, the TCRdb table keeps only in-frame clones and is missing some. Found here are about 100,000 clones, approximately 90% of them singletons; the top ten hold about 16%. Trimming took 2 bases from V and 4 from J, leaving 8 bases between them. CDR1 MNHEY and CDR2 SVGAGI come from the germline V gene. The CDR3 extends over 13 amino acids. The rearrangement links TRBV6-5 to TRBJ1-1, with TRBD1 as a possible D gene (6 bases). This TCR derives from a human patient who received an intestinal transplant, so some T cells may come from the graft donor. Sequences were derived from PBMCs, sampled roughly 410 days after intestinal transplant. The chain's CDR3 is CASSYGQPTEAFF. The CDR3 nucleotides are TGTGCCAGCAGTTACGGACAGCCCACTGAAGCTTTCTTT.